The entry below describes one T cell receptor beta chain. The sample originates from a study of T cell changes during pregnancy in multiple sclerosis. The method was immunoSEQ multiplex PCR; TCRdb's version includes in-frame clones alone and lacks a portion of them. The table includes 30,000 to 40,000 clones, approximately 89% detected once. This receptor was obtained from a female donor with multiple sclerosis, enrolled in a pregnancy study. The input for sequencing was CD8+ T cells from peripheral blood mononuclear cells, taken in the first trimester of pregnancy.

Here the CDR3 reads CAIRRNSGSGGDTQYF. DNA for the CDR3: TGTGCCATCAGAAGGAATAGCGGGAGCGGGGGAGATACGCAGTATTTT. The chain employs TRBV10-3 and TRBJ2-3; the match to TRBD2 covers 9 bases. CDR3 length: 16 amino acids. Germline loops: CDR1 ENHRY, CDR2 SYGVKD. V shed 6 bases, J shed 5 bases, and the junction held 12 bases outside the gene matches.